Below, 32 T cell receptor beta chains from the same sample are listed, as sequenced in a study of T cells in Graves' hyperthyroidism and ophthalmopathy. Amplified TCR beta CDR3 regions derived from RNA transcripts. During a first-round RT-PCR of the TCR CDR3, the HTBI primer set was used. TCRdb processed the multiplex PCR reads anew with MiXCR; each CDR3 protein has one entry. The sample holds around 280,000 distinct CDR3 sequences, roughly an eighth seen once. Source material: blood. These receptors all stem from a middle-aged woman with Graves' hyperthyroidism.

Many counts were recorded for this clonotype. CDR3 protein: CASSLSRQSFTQYF. The CDR3 nucleotides read TGTGCCAGCAGTTTATCGAGACAGTCTTTTACGCAGTATTTT. The J gene is TRBJ2-3, the V gene TRBV27; D perhaps matches TRBD1 (5 bases). The V gene's germline CDR1 is MNHEY and CDR2 SMNVEV (reference sequence). The CDR3 loop spans 14 amino acids. Trimming cost V 0 bases and J 8 bases, with 12 bases left between them.

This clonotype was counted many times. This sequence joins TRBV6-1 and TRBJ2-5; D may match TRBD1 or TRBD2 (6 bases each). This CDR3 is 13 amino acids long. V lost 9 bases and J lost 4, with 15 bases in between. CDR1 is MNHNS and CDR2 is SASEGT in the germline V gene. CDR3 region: CASHEGGAETQYF. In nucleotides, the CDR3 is TGTGCCAGTCACGAGGGGGGAGCAGAGACCCAGTACTTC.

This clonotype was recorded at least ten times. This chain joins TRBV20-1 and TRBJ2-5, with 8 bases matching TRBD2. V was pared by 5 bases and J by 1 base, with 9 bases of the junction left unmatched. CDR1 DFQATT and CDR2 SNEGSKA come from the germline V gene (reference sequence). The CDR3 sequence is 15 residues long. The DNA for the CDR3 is TGCAGTGCTCCAAGACTAGCGAGACTCCAAGAGACCCAGTACTTC. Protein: CSAPRLARLQETQYF.

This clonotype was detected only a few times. CDR3 residues: CASSQVGRANEKLFF. CDR3 sequence (DNA): TGTGCCAGCAGCCAAGTTGGACGGGCTAATGAAAAACTGTTTTTT. This chain links TRBV14 with TRBJ1-4; D call uncertain. V lost 1 base to trimming and J lost 3 bases, with 9 bases between them. This CDR3 has 15 residues. Germline V gene data show CDR1 as SGHDN and CDR2 as FVKESK.

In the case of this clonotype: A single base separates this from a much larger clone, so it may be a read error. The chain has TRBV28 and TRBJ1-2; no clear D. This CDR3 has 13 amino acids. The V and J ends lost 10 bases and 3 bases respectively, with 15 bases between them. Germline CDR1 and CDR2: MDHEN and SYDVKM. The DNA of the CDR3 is TGTGCCACCCACCTGGGTGGTGACTATGGCTACACCTTC. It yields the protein CATHLGGDYGYTF.

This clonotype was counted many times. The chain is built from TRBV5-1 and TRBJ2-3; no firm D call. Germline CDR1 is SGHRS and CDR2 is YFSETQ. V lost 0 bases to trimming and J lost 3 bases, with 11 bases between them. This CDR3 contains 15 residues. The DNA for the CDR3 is TGCGCCAGCAGCTTGGAGGACCCAGGAACAGATACGCAGTATTTT. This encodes CASSLEDPGTDTQYF.

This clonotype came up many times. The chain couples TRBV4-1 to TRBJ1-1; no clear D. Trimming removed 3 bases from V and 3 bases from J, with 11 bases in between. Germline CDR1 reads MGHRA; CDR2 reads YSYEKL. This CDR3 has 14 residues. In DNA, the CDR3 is TGCGCCAGCAGCCAGTTAGGACCCCACACTGAAGCTTTCTTT. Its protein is CASSQLGPHTEAFF.

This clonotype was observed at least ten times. DNA for the CDR3: TGTGCCAGCAGTTCGGGGCCTGAAGCTTTCTTT. It yields the protein CASSSGPEAFF. The chain combines TRBV27 with TRBJ1-1; D might be TRBD1 (5 bases). CDR1 and CDR2 (germline): MNHEY, SMNVEV (reference sequence). With 4 bases removed from V and 6 bases from J, the gap between germline ends came to 6 bases. This CDR3 spans 11 amino acids.

CDR3: CATSEPGLAGGPDNEQFF. CDR3 DNA: TGTGCCACCAGTGAACCAGGACTAGCGGGAGGGCCCGACAATGAGCAGTTCTTC. The chain employs TRBV24-1 and TRBJ2-1; the match to TRBD2 covers 15 bases. CDR3 size: 18 residues. Germline CDR1 reads KGHDR; CDR2 reads SFDVKD. V trimming: 4 bases; J trimming: 5 bases; junction bases outside the gene matches: 8.

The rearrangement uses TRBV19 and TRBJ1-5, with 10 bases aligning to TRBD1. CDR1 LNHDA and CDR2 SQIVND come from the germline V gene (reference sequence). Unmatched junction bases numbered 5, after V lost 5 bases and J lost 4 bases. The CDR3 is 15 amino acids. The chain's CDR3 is CASSWDRGGNQPQHF. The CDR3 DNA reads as TGTGCCAGTAGTTGGGACAGGGGTGGGAATCAGCCCCAGCATTTT.

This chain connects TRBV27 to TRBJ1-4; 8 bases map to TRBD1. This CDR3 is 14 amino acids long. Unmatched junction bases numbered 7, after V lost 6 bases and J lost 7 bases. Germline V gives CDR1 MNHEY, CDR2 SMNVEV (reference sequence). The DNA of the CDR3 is TGTGCCAGCAGACCAGGGGGCGACGGTGAAAAACTGTTTTTT. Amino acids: CASRPGGDGEKLFF.

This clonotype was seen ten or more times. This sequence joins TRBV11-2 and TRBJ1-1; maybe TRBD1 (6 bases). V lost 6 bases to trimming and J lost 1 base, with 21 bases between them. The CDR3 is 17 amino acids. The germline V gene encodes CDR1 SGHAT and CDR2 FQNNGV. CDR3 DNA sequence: TGTGCCAGCAGACCTATTAGACAATCGGGGGCGAACACTGAAGCTTTCTTT. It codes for CASRPIRQSGANTEAFF.

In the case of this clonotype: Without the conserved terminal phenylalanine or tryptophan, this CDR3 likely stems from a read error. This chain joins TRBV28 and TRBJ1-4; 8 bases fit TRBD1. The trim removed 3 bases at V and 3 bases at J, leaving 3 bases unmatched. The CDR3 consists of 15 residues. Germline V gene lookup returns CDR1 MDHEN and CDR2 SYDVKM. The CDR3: CASSFQGAANEKLFL. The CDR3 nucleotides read TGTGCCAGCAGTTTCCAGGGGGCAGCTAATGAAAAACTGTTTCTT.

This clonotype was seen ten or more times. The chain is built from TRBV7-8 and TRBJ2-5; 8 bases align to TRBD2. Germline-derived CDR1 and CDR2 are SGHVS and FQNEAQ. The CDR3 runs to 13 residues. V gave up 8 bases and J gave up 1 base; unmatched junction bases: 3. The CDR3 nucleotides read TGTGCCAGCTTTGGACTAGCCCAAGAGACCCAGTACTTC. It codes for CASFGLAQETQYF.

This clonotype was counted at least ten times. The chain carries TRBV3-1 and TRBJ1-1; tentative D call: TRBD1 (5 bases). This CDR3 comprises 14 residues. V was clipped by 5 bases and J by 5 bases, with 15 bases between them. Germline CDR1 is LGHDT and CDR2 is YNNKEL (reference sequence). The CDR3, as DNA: TGTGCCAGCAGCTATCAGGGTGACGCGACTGAAGCTTTCTTT. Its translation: CASSYQGDATEAFF.

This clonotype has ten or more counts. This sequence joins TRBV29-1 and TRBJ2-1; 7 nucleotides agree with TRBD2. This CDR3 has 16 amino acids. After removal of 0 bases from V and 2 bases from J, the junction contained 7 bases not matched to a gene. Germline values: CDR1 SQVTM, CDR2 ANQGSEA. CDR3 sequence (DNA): TGCAGCGTTGAAGATCCGGCAAGCGGGACCTACAATGAGCAGTTCTTC. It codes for CSVEDPASGTYNEQFF.

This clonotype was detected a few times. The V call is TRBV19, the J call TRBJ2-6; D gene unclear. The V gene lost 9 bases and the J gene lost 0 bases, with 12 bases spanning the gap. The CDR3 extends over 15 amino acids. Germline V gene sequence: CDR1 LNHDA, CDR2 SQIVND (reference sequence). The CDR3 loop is CASHPRTSGANVLTF. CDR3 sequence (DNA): TGTGCCAGCCACCCGCGGACCTCTGGGGCCAACGTCCTGACTTTC.

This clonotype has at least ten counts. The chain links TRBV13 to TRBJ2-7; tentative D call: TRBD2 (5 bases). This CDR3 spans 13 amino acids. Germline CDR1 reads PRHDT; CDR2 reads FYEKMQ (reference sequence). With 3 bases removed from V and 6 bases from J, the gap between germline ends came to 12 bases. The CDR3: CASSLRLLGEQYF. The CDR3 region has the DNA TGTGCCAGCAGCTTGCGGCTACTAGGCGAGCAGTACTTC.

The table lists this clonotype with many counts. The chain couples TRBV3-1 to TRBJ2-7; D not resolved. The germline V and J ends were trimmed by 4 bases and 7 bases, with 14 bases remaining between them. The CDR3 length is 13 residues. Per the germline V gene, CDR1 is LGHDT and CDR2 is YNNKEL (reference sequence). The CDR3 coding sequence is TGTGCCAGCAGCCCAAGACCCGAAGCGGAGCAGTACTTC. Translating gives CASSPRPEAEQYF.

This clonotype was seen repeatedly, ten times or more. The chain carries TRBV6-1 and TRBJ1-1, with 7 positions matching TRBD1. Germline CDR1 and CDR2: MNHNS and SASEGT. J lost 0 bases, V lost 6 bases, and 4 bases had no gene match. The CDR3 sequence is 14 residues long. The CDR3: CASSPGGVNTEAFF. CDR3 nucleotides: TGTGCCAGCAGCCCAGGGGGGGTGAACACTGAAGCTTTCTTT.

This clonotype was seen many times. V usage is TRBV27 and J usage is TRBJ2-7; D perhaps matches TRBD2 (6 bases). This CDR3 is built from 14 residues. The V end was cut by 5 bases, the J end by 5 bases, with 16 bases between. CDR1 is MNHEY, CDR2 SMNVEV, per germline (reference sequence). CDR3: CASSVGTGTHEQYF. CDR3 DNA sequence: TGTGCCAGCAGTGTCGGGACCGGGACTCACGAGCAGTACTTC.

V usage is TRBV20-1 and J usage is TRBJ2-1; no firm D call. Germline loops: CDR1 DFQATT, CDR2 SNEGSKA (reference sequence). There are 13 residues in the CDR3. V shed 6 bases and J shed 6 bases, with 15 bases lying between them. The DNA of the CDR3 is TGCAGTGCCCAAGCTTTGAGGATCAATGAGCAGTTCTTC. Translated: CSAQALRINEQFF.

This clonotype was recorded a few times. The CDR3 reads CASSISRQPQHF. Here the CDR3 DNA reads TGTGCCAGTAGTATCTCTAGGCAGCCCCAGCATTTT. The rearrangement joins TRBV19 to TRBJ1-5; D ambiguous. The CDR3 contains 12 residues. Per germline, CDR1 LNHDA and CDR2 SQIVND (reference sequence). The ends were cut back, 3 bases at V and 7 bases at J, with 7 bases in the middle.

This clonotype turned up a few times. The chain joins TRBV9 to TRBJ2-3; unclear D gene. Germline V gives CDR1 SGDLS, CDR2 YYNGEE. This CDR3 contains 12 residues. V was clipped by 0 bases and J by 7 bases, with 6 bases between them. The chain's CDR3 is CASSVDVNTQYF. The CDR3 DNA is TGTGCCAGCAGCGTAGACGTCAATACGCAGTATTTT.

The CDR3 sequence is CASSPGDRRAAYGYTF. For the CDR3, the DNA is TGTGCCAGCTCACCTGGGGACAGGCGAGCGGCCTATGGCTACACCTTC. V gene TRBV18 combines with J gene TRBJ1-2, with 8 bases that match TRBD1. This CDR3 is 16 amino acids long. J gave up 4 bases and V 3 bases, and 10 bases lay outside the gene matches. Per germline, CDR1 KGHSH and CDR2 LQKENI.

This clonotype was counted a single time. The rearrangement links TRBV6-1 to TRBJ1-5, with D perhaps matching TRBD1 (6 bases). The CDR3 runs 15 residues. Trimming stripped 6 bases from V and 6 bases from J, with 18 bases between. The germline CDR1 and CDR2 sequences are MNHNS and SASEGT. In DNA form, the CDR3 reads TGTGCCAGCAGCCACGACAGGTTTTGGGGTCAGCCCCAGCATTTT. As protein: CASSHDRFWGQPQHF.

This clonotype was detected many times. The CDR3 nucleotides are TGTGCTAGTGGTTTAGGGTCCGGTTATAGCACAGATACGCAGTATTTT. Protein product: CASGLGSGYSTDTQYF. This chain joins TRBV12-5 and TRBJ2-3; D not resolved. Germline V CDR1 and CDR2: LGHNT, FRNRAP. The CDR3 extends over 16 amino acids. Trimming removed 3 bases at V and 0 bases at J, with 13 bases between.

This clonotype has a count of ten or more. The CDR3 sequence: CASSPPTGYNEQFF. Written as DNA, the CDR3 is TGTGCCAGCAGCCCCCCGACAGGGTACAATGAGCAGTTCTTC. The rearrangement links TRBV7-9 to TRBJ2-1; 7 nucleotides agree with TRBD1. This CDR3 contains 14 residues. Germline V lookup: CDR1 SEHNR, CDR2 FQNEAQ (reference sequence). V lost 5 bases and J lost 4; bases outside the gene matches: 5.

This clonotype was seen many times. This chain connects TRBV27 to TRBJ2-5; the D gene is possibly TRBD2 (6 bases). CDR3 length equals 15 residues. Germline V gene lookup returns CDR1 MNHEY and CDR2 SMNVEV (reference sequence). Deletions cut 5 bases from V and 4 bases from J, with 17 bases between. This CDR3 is CASSAWGGRGETQYF. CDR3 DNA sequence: TGTGCCAGCAGTGCCTGGGGTGGGCGGGGAGAGACCCAGTACTTC.

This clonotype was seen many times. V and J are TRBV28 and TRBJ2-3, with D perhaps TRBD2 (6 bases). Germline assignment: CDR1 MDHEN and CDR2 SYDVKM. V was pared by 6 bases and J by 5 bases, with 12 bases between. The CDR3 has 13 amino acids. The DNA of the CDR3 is TGTGCCAGCAGCCCCATCGGGGGAGATACGCAGTATTTT. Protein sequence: CASSPIGGDTQYF.

Here the CDR3 reads CASSGSTGGDTEAFF. The DNA for the CDR3 is TGTGCCAGCAGTGGATCGACAGGGGGTGACACTGAAGCTTTCTTT. The rearrangement joins TRBV27 to TRBJ1-1; TRBD1 matches 9 bases. Germline V lookup: CDR1 MNHEY, CDR2 SMNVEV (reference sequence). The V and J ends lost 5 bases and 3 bases, in that order; junction bases with no gene match: 7. The CDR3 extends over 15 amino acids.

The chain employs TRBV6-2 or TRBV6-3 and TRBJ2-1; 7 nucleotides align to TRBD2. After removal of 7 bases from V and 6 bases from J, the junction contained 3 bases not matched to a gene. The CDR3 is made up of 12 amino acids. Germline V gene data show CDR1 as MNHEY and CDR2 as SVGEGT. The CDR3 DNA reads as TGTGCCAGCACAACTAGCGTCAATGAGCAGTTCTTC. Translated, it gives CASTTSVNEQFF.